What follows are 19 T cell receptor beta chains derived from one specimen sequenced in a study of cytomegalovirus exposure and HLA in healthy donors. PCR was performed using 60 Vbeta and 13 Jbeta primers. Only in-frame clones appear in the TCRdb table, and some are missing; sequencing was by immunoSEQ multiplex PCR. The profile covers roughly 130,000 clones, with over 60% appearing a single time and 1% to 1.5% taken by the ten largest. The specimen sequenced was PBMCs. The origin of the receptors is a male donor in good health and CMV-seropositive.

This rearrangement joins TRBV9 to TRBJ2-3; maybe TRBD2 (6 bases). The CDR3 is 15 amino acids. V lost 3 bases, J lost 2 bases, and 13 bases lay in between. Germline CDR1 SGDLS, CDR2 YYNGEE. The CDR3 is CASSDAGLHTDTQYF. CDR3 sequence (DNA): TGTGCCAGCAGCGACGCGGGGTTACACACAGATACGCAGTATTTT. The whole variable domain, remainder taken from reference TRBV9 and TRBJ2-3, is DSGVTQTPKHLITATGQRVTLRCSPRSGDLSVYWYQQSLDQGLQFLIQYYNGEERAKGNILERFSAQQFPDLHSELNLSSLELGDSALYFCASSDAGLHTDTQYFGPGTRLTVL.

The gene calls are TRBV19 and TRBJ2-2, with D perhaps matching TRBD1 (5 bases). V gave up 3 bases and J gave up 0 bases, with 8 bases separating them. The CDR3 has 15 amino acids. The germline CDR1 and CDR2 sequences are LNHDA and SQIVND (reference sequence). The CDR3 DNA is TGTGCCAGTAGTATTCAGGGAACGAACACCGGGGAGCTGTTTTTT. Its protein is CASSIQGTNTGELFF.

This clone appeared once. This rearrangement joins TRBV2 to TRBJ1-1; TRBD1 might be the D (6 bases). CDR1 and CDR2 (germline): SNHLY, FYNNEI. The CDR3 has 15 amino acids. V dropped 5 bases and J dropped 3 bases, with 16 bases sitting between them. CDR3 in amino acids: CASSWGPGADTEAFF. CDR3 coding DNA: TGTGCCAGCAGTTGGGGGCCGGGCGCGGACACTGAAGCTTTCTTT.

The CDR3, as DNA: TGTGCCTGGAGTGCGACAGGGCCACGAGGCTACACCTTC. Translating gives CAWSATGPRGYTF. The V call is TRBV30, the J call TRBJ1-2, with 7 positions matching TRBD1. The CDR3 runs 13 residues. V lost 1 base to trimming and J lost 8 bases; unmatched junction nucleotides: 7. CDR1 is GTSNPN and CDR2 is SVGIG in the germline V gene (reference sequence).

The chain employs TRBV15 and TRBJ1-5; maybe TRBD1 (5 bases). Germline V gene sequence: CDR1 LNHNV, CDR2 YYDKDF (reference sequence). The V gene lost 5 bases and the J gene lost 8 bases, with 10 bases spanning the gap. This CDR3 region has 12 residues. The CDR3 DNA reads TGTGCCACCAGCCGCTTAGGGGAGCCCCAGCATTTT. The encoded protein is CATSRLGEPQHF.

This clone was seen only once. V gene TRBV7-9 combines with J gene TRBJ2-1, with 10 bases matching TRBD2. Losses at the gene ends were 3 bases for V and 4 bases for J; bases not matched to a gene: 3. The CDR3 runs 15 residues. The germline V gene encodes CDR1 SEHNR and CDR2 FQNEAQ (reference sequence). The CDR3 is CASSLGTSEYNEQFF. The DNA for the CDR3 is TGTGCCAGCAGCTTGGGGACTAGCGAGTACAATGAGCAGTTCTTC.

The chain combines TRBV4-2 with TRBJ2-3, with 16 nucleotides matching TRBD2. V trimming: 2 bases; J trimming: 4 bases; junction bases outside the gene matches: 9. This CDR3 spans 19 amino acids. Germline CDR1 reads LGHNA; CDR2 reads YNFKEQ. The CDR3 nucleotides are TGTGCCAGCAGCCAAAACCTGGGACTAGCGGGAGGGTGGTCAGATACGCAGTATTTT. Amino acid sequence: CASSQNLGLAGGWSDTQYF.

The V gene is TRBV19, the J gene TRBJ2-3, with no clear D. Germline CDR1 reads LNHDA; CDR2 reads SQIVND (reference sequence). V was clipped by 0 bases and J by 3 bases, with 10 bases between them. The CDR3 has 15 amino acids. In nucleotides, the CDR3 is TGTGCCAGTAGTATAGATCTCGGTTTTACAGATACGCAGTATTTT. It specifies CASSIDLGFTDTQYF.

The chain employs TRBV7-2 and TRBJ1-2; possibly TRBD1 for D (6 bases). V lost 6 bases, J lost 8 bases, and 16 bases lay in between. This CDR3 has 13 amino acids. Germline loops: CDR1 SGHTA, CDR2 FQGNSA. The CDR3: CASREGGRQGYTF. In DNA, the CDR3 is TGTGCCAGCAGAGAGGGGGGGCGACAAGGCTACACCTTC. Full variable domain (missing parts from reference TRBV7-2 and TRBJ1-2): GAGVSQSPSNKVTEKGKDVELRCDPISGHTALYWYRQSLGQGLEFLIYFQGNSAPDKSGLPSDRFSAERTGGSVSTLTIQRTQQEDSAVYLCASREGGRQGYTFGSGTRLTVV.

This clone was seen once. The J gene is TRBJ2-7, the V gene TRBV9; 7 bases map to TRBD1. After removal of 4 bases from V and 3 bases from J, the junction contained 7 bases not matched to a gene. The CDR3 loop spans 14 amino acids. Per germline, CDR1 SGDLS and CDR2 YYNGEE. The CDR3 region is CASSPWDSNYEQYF. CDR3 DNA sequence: TGTGCCAGCAGCCCTTGGGACAGCAACTACGAGCAGTACTTC.

The CDR3 protein is CATGRTPQETQYF. The CDR3 nucleotides read TGTGCCACCGGGAGGACCCCACAAGAGACCCAGTACTTC. The V and J genes are TRBV11-2 and TRBJ2-5; 7 bases fit TRBD2. The CDR3 is made up of 13 amino acids. The J segment lost 2 bases and the V segment lost 10 bases, leaving 7 bases of the junction unmatched. CDR1 is SGHAT, CDR2 FQNNGV, per germline.

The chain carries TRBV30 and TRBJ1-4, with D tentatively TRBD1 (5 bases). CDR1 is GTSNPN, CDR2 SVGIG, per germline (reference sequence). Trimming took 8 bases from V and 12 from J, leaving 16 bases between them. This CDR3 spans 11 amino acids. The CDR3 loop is CAGSPGGELFF. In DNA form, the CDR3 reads TGTGCCGGATCTCCCGGGGGTGAACTGTTTTTT.

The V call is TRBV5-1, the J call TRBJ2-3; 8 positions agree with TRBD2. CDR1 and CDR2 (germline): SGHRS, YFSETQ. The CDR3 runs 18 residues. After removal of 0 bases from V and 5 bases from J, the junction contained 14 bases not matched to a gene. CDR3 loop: CASSLANGPGGFGDTQYF. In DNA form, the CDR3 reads TGCGCCAGCAGCTTGGCCAACGGTCCGGGGGGGTTCGGAGATACGCAGTATTTT.

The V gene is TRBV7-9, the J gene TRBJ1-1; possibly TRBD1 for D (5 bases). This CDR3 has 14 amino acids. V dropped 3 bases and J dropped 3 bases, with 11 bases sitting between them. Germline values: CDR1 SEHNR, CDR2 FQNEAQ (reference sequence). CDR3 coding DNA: TGTGCCAGCAGCTTTCAAGGGGACTACACTGAAGCTTTCTTT. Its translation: CASSFQGDYTEAFF.

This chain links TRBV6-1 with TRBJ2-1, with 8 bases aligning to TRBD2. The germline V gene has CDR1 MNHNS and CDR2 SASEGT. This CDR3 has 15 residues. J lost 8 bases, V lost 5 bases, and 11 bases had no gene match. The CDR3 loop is CASSPGTRFLDEQFF. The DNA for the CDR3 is TGTGCCAGCAGTCCCGGGACTAGGTTCTTGGATGAGCAGTTCTTC.

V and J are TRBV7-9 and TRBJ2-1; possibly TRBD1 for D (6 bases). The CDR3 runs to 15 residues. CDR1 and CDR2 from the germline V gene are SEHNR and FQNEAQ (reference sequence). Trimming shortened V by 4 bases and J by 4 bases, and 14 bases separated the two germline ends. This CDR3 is CASSSRQDDYNEQFF. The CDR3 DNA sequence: TGTGCCAGCAGCTCAAGACAGGATGATTACAATGAGCAGTTCTTC.

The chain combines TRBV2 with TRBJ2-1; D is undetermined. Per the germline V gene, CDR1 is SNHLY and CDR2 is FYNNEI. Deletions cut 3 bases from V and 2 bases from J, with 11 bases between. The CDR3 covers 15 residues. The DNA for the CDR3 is TGTGCCAGCAGTGACCTGATAACTACCTACAATGAGCAGTTCTTC. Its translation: CASSDLITTYNEQFF.

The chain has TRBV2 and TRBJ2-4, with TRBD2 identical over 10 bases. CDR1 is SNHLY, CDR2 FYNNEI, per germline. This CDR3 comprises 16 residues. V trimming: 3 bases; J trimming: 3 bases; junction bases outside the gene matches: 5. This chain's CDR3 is CASSDSGRLDKNIQYF. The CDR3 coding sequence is TGTGCCAGCAGTGATAGCGGGAGGCTTGACAAAAACATTCAGTACTTC.

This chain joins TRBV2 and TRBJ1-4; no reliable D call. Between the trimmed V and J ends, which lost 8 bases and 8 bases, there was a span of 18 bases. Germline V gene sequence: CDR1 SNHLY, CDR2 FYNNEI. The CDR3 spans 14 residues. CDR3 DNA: TGTGCCAGCGAACGTATTAAAAGGGAGGAAAAACTGTTTTTT. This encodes CASERIKREEKLFF.